A selection of T cell receptor beta chains follows, all from one sample in a study of blood T cell repertoires in COVID-19. The repertoire was sequenced with immunoSEQ multiplex PCR; TCRdb's copy has only in-frame clones and lacks some. The table records over 150,000 clones, about four fifths of them present only once. Sequencing was performed on peripheral blood. These receptors were taken from a woman over 75 with acute or convalescent COVID-19. Each CDR3 is given with its conserved first and last residue. D genes are given only for firm matches. Not all rows give a size; the values are once, few, many and, for expanded clones, a class.

d_call: TRBD1
clone_size: -
j_call: TRBJ2-1
v_call: TRBV19
cdr3_nt: TGTGCCAGTGGTGACAGGGGGTCCTACAATGAGCAGTTCTTC
cdr3_aa: CASGDRGSYNEQFF

d_call: TRBD2
clone_size: -
j_call: TRBJ2-5
v_call: TRBV5-6
cdr3_nt: TGTGCCAGCAGCCCGGGACTAGCGGGGGGGGAGACCCAGTACTTC
cdr3_aa: CASSPGLAGGETQYF

d_call: TRBD1
clone_size: -
j_call: TRBJ1-2
v_call: TRBV6-5
cdr3_nt: TGTGCCAGCAGTTACTCTCGACAGGGGGCGAACTATGGCTACACCTTC
cdr3_aa: CASSYSRQGANYGYTF

d_call: -
clone_size: -
j_call: TRBJ1-1
v_call: TRBV12-3/TRBV12-4
cdr3_nt: TGTGCCAGCAGTTTAATGGCGGTCACTGAGCGTTTCTTT
cdr3_aa: CASSLMAVTERFF

d_call: -
clone_size: -
j_call: TRBJ2-3
v_call: TRBV9
cdr3_nt: TGTGCCAGCAGCGCGCCGAGAGTGTCTGATACGCAGTATTTT
cdr3_aa: CASSAPRVSDTQYF

d_call: -
clone_size: few
j_call: TRBJ1-6
v_call: TRBV30
cdr3_nt: TGTGCCTGGAGCGCCCCCCCCGGTCGACCCCTCCACTTT
cdr3_aa: CAWSAPPGRPLHF

d_call: TRBD1
clone_size: -
j_call: TRBJ1-1
v_call: TRBV27
cdr3_nt: TGTGCCAGCAGCCACAGGGGGTTGAACACTGAAGCTTTCTTT
cdr3_aa: CASSHRGLNTEAFF

d_call: -
clone_size: once
j_call: TRBJ2-7
v_call: TRBV6-6
cdr3_nt: TGTGCCAGCAGTTACGGCGGACACGCGTCCTACGAGCAGTACTTC
cdr3_aa: CASSYGGHASYEQYF

d_call: -
clone_size: few
j_call: TRBJ1-6
v_call: TRBV30
cdr3_nt: TGTGCCTGGAGCCATCCTCGGGAAGTGAACCATTCACCCCTCCACTTT
cdr3_aa: CAWSHPREVNHSPLHF

d_call: TRBD1
clone_size: -
j_call: TRBJ2-1
v_call: TRBV6-5
cdr3_nt: TGTGCCAGCAGCCTTCAACAGGGGTTCGATGAGCAGTTCTTC
cdr3_aa: CASSLQQGFDEQFF

d_call: -
clone_size: once
j_call: TRBJ1-5
v_call: TRBV2
cdr3_nt: TGTGCCAGCAGTGAATTGGGGGGTTTTGGTCAGCCCCAGCATTTT
cdr3_aa: CASSELGGFGQPQHF

d_call: -
clone_size: -
j_call: TRBJ1-4
v_call: TRBV4-3
cdr3_nt: TGCGCCAGCAGCCAAGAGAGGGCGATCCCTCATGAAAAACTGTTTTTT
cdr3_aa: CASSQERAIPHEKLFF

d_call: -
clone_size: -
j_call: TRBJ1-1
v_call: TRBV5-8
cdr3_nt: TGTGCCAGCAGCTCAGACTATTATGGGAACACTGAAGCTTTCTTT
cdr3_aa: CASSSDYYGNTEAFF

d_call: TRBD1
clone_size: -
j_call: TRBJ2-3
v_call: TRBV4-3
cdr3_nt: TGCGCCAGCAGCCAAGATGCCCGGACAGGGGGCGGCGATACGCAGTATTTT
cdr3_aa: CASSQDARTGGGDTQYF

d_call: -
clone_size: -
j_call: TRBJ1-1
v_call: TRBV19
cdr3_nt: TGTGCCAGTAGTCCCCCGGGAAGAGTGAACACTGAAGCTTTCTTT
cdr3_aa: CASSPPGRVNTEAFF

d_call: -
clone_size: once
j_call: TRBJ2-3
v_call: TRBV7-9
cdr3_nt: TGTGCCAGCAGCCCAGAACCCGGACAGAGCACAGATACGCAGTATTTT
cdr3_aa: CASSPEPGQSTDTQYF

d_call: TRBD2
clone_size: -
j_call: TRBJ2-2
v_call: TRBV3-1/TRBV3-2
cdr3_nt: TGTGCCAGCAGCCCCCTCGCCGGGCGGGGGGTAACCGGGGAGCTGTTTTTT
cdr3_aa: CASSPLAGRGVTGELFF

d_call: TRBD2
clone_size: -
j_call: TRBJ2-5
v_call: TRBV7-6
cdr3_nt: TGTGCCAGCAGCTTAGAAGTCCCGGGACTAGCCTTGGAGACCCAGTACTTC
cdr3_aa: CASSLEVPGLALETQYF

d_call: TRBD1
clone_size: once
j_call: TRBJ1-2
v_call: TRBV5-6
cdr3_nt: TGTGCCAGCAGCTTGCTGGGTTCAGGGGGCAACTATGGCTACACCTTC
cdr3_aa: CASSLLGSGGNYGYTF

d_call: -
clone_size: -
j_call: TRBJ1-2
v_call: TRBV29-1
cdr3_nt: TGCAGCGTTTGGTCCAGGGCAGGTGGCTACACCTTC
cdr3_aa: CSVWSRAGGYTF

d_call: -
clone_size: -
j_call: TRBJ2-7
v_call: TRBV2
cdr3_nt: TGTGCCAGCTGGGGTGGGGGAGGCAACACCTACGAGCAGTACTTC
cdr3_aa: CASWGGGGNTYEQYF

d_call: -
clone_size: once
j_call: TRBJ2-1
v_call: TRBV25-1
cdr3_nt: TGTGCCAGCAGTGAATATGAGGTTGGTAATGAGCAGTTCTTC
cdr3_aa: CASSEYEVGNEQFF

d_call: TRBD1
clone_size: -
j_call: TRBJ1-1
v_call: TRBV30
cdr3_nt: TGTGCCTGGAGGGGACAGGGTGGATCTATCGCTGAAGCTTTCTTT
cdr3_aa: CAWRGQGGSIAEAFF

d_call: -
clone_size: -
j_call: TRBJ2-7
v_call: TRBV6-2/TRBV6-3
cdr3_nt: TGTGCCAGCAGTTCGCGGATGTCCTACGAGCAGTACTTC
cdr3_aa: CASSSRMSYEQYF

d_call: -
clone_size: -
j_call: TRBJ1-4
v_call: TRBV12-3/TRBV12-4
cdr3_nt: TGTGCCAGCACCAGCGGGGGGTATGAAAAACTGTTTTTT
cdr3_aa: CASTSGGYEKLFF

d_call: TRBD1
clone_size: -
j_call: TRBJ2-7
v_call: TRBV19
cdr3_nt: TGTGCCAGTAGTAAGGGACAGGGAATCTACGAGCAGTACTTC
cdr3_aa: CASSKGQGIYEQYF

d_call: TRBD1
clone_size: few
j_call: TRBJ1-5
v_call: TRBV10-3
cdr3_nt: TGTGCCATCAGTGCGGGGACAGGGGAAAATCAGCCCCAGCATTTT
cdr3_aa: CAISAGTGENQPQHF

d_call: TRBD1
clone_size: -
j_call: TRBJ2-3
v_call: TRBV29-1
cdr3_nt: TGCAGCGTTATCCGGACAGGGGGGCGCGGAGATACGCAGTATTTT
cdr3_aa: CSVIRTGGRGDTQYF

d_call: -
clone_size: once
j_call: TRBJ1-3
v_call: TRBV30
cdr3_nt: TGTGCCTGGAAAACAGTCGGAAACACCATATATTTT
cdr3_aa: CAWKTVGNTIYF

d_call: -
clone_size: -
j_call: TRBJ1-5
v_call: TRBV19
cdr3_nt: TGTGCCAGTAGTATAGGGAGGGGTAGCAATCAGCCCCAGCATTTT
cdr3_aa: CASSIGRGSNQPQHF

d_call: -
clone_size: -
j_call: TRBJ1-1
v_call: TRBV14
cdr3_nt: TGTGCCAGCAGTCAACAAGGGGGGGGTGAAGCTTTCTTT
cdr3_aa: CASSQQGGGEAFF

d_call: -
clone_size: few
j_call: TRBJ2-2
v_call: TRBV5-1
cdr3_nt: TGCGCCAGCAGCCGGAGAGGGGGTACCGCCGGGGAGCTGTTTTTT
cdr3_aa: CASSRRGGTAGELFF

d_call: TRBD2
clone_size: -
j_call: TRBJ2-1
v_call: TRBV12-5
cdr3_nt: TGTGCTAGTGGTTGGGGACTAGCGGGAGTTTTGGAGCAGTTCTTC
cdr3_aa: CASGWGLAGVLEQFF

d_call: -
clone_size: -
j_call: TRBJ1-1
v_call: TRBV3-1/TRBV3-2
cdr3_nt: TGTGCCAGCAGCCAAATTGGTAGGGGCATGAACACTGAAGCTTTCTTT
cdr3_aa: CASSQIGRGMNTEAFF

d_call: -
clone_size: once
j_call: TRBJ2-1
v_call: TRBV27
cdr3_nt: TGTGCCAGCCGTCCGTACTCCTACAATGAGCAGTTCTTC
cdr3_aa: CASRPYSYNEQFF

d_call: TRBD1
clone_size: once
j_call: TRBJ1-1
v_call: TRBV30
cdr3_nt: TGTGCCTGGAGTGTGACAGGGTTTTCTGAAGCTTTCTTT
cdr3_aa: CAWSVTGFSEAFF

d_call: -
clone_size: few
j_call: TRBJ1-5
v_call: TRBV7-8
cdr3_nt: TGTGCCAGCAGCCCCACTGGGGGGGCGCAAGGCAATCAGCCCCAGCATTTT
cdr3_aa: CASSPTGGAQGNQPQHF

d_call: -
clone_size: -
j_call: TRBJ1-4
v_call: TRBV19
cdr3_nt: TGTGCCAGTAGCCTAGTTGCAACTAATGAAAAACTGTTTTTT
cdr3_aa: CASSLVATNEKLFF

d_call: TRBD1
clone_size: few
j_call: TRBJ1-5
v_call: TRBV29-1
cdr3_nt: TGCAGCGCACAGGACAGGCCCAATCAGCCCCAGCATTTT
cdr3_aa: CSAQDRPNQPQHF

d_call: TRBD1
clone_size: -
j_call: TRBJ1-2
v_call: TRBV5-6
cdr3_nt: TGTGCCAGCAGCTTGTGGGGGGACAGAAGGAACTATGGCTACACCTTC
cdr3_aa: CASSLWGDRRNYGYTF

d_call: TRBD1
clone_size: once
j_call: TRBJ1-1
v_call: TRBV5-1
cdr3_nt: TGCGCCAGCAGCTTGGGCCGGACAGGAGATGAAGCTTTCTTT
cdr3_aa: CASSLGRTGDEAFF

d_call: -
clone_size: -
j_call: TRBJ2-3
v_call: TRBV7-2
cdr3_nt: TGTGCCAGCACTCTCCTCTATGCGGATACGCAGTATTTT
cdr3_aa: CASTLLYADTQYF

d_call: -
clone_size: -
j_call: TRBJ1-2
v_call: TRBV30
cdr3_nt: TGTGCCTGGAGTGGGGACTTTCAAGCTAACTATGGCTACACCTTC
cdr3_aa: CAWSGDFQANYGYTF

d_call: TRBD1
clone_size: once
j_call: TRBJ1-4
v_call: TRBV6-5
cdr3_nt: TGTGCCAGCAGTTCGGGACAGGCGGTGACTAATGAAAAACTGTTTTTT
cdr3_aa: CASSSGQAVTNEKLFF

d_call: TRBD1
clone_size: -
j_call: TRBJ1-1
v_call: TRBV7-9
cdr3_nt: TGTGCCAGCAGCTCCCCAGTTACGACAGGGCAGAACACTGAAGCTTTCTTT
cdr3_aa: CASSSPVTTGQNTEAFF

d_call: TRBD1
clone_size: -
j_call: TRBJ1-5
v_call: TRBV3-1/TRBV3-2
cdr3_nt: TGTGCCAGCAGCCAGGGACAGGCTAATCAGCCCCAGCATTTT
cdr3_aa: CASSQGQANQPQHF

d_call: -
clone_size: many
j_call: TRBJ2-1
v_call: TRBV7-3
cdr3_nt: TGTGCCAGCAGCTTAAATCCGGGCGGGCCTCCCTACAATGAGCAGTTCTTC
cdr3_aa: CASSLNPGGPPYNEQFF

d_call: TRBD1
clone_size: few
j_call: TRBJ1-1
v_call: TRBV7-9
cdr3_nt: TGTGCCAGCAGCTTGGGGACAGGGGCCACTGAAGCTTTCTTT
cdr3_aa: CASSLGTGATEAFF

d_call: -
clone_size: -
j_call: TRBJ2-3
v_call: TRBV2
cdr3_nt: TGTGCCAGCAGTGAAGGGTGGGGCTCAGATACGCAGTATTTT
cdr3_aa: CASSEGWGSDTQYF

d_call: -
clone_size: -
j_call: TRBJ1-1
v_call: TRBV3-1/TRBV3-2
cdr3_nt: TGTGCCAGCAGCCGGGGAGACGCAGGGAACACTGAAGCTTTCTTT
cdr3_aa: CASSRGDAGNTEAFF

d_call: -
clone_size: -
j_call: TRBJ1-4
v_call: TRBV7-2
cdr3_nt: TGTGCCAGCAGCGCCATGCAGGGCGCTAATGAAAAACTGTTTTTT
cdr3_aa: CASSAMQGANEKLFF

d_call: -
clone_size: -
j_call: TRBJ1-2
v_call: TRBV4-1
cdr3_nt: TGCGCCAGCAGCCAAGAATTAGCTTTCTCCGCCACCTTC
cdr3_aa: CASSQELAFSATF